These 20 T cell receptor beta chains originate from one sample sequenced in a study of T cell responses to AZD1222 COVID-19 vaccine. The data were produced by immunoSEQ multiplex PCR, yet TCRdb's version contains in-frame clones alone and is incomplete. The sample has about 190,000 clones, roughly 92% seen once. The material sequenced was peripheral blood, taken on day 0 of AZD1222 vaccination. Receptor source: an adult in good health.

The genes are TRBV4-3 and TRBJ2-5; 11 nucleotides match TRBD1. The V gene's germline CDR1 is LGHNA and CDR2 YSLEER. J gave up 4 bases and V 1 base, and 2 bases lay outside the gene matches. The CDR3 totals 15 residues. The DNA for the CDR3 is TGCGCCAGCAGCCAAGGGACAGGGGGCGGAGAGACCCAGTACTTC. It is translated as CASSQGTGGGETQYF.

CDR3: CASKDRELSYEQYF. CDR3 DNA: TGTGCCAGCAAAGACAGGGAACTCTCCTACGAGCAGTACTTC. This chain joins TRBV6-5 and TRBJ2-7; 7 bases fit TRBD1. CDR1 is MNHEY, CDR2 SVGAGI, per germline. J was trimmed by 0 bases and V by 7 bases; bases with no gene match: 6. This CDR3 contains 14 residues.

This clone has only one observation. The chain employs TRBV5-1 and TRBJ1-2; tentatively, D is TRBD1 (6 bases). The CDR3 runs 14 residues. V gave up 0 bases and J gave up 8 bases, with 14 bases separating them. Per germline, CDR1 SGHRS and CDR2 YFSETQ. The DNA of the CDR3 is TGCGCCAGCAGCTTGGTAGGGGGGCGCGAGGGCTACACCTTC. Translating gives CASSLVGGREGYTF.

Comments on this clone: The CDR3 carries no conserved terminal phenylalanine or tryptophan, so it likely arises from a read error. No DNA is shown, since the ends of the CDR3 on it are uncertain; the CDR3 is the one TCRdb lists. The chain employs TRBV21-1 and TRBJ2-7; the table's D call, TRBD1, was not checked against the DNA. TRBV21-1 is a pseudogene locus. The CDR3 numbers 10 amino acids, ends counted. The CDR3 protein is CASSGPGQQS.

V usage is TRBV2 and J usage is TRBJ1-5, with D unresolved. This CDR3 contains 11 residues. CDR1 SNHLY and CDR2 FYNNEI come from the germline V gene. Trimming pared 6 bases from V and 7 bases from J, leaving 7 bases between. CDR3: CASRNNQPQHF. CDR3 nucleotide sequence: TGTGCCAGCAGAAACAACCAGCCCCAGCATTTT.

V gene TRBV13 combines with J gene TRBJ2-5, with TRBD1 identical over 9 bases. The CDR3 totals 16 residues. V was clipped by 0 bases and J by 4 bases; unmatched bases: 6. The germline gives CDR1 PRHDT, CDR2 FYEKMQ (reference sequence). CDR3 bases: TGTGCCAGCAGCTTAGGGTATGAGGGACAGGGAGAGACCCAGTACTTC. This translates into CASSLGYEGQGETQYF.

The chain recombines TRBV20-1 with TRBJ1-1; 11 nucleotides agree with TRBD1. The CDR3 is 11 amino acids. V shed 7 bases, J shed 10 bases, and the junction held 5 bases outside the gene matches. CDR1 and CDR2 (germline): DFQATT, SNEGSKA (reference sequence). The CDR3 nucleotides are TGCAGTGGGACAGGGGGCCGAGGAGCTTTCTTT. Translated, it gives CSGTGGRGAFF.

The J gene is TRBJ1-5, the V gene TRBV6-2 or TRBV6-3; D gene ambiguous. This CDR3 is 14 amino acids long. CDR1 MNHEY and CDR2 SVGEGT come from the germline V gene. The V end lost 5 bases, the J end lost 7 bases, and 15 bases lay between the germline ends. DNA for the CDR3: TGTGCCAGCAGTCTGGTCCTCGGCGGGCAGCCCCAGCATTTT. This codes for CASSLVLGGQPQHF.

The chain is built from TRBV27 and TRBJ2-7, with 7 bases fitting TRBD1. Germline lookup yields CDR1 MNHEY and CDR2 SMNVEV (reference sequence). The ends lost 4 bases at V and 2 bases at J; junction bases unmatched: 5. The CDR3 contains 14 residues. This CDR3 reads CASSSPGQAYEQYF. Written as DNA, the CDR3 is TGTGCCAGCAGTTCTCCCGGACAGGCCTACGAGCAGTACTTC.

The CDR3 DNA is TGTGCCAGCAGCTTACTATGGATAACAGGGACTGGCTACACCTTC. Its protein product is CASSLLWITGTGYTF. The rearrangement links TRBV7-9 to TRBJ1-2, with a weak D call TRBD1 (6 bases). The CDR3 length is 15 residues. V lost 2 bases, J lost 7 bases, and 17 bases lay in between. Per germline, CDR1 SEHNR and CDR2 FQNEAQ (reference sequence).

The CDR3 sequence is CASSSRDREETQYF. CDR3 nucleotide sequence: TGTGCCAGCAGCTCCAGGGACAGAGAAGAGACCCAGTACTTC. The chain combines TRBV7-7 with TRBJ2-5; 7 bases align to TRBD1. The CDR3 is 14 residues long. The V gene end was trimmed by 4 bases and the J gene end by 3 bases; junction bases not matched to a gene: 5. The germline gives CDR1 SSHAT, CDR2 FNYEAQ (reference sequence).

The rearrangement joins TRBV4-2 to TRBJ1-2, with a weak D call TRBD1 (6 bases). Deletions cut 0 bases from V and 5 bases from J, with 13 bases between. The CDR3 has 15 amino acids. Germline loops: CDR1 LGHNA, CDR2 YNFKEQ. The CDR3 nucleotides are TGTGCCAGCAGCCAAGAGGGTCCAGGGGAGTATGGCTACACCTTC. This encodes CASSQEGPGEYGYTF.

CDR3 sequence (DNA): TGTGCCAGCAGTTATTCCGATTGGTTCGAGCAGTACTTC. It specifies CASSYSDWFEQYF. V gene TRBV6-2 or TRBV6-3 combines with J gene TRBJ2-7, with no clear D. The germline V and J ends were trimmed by 3 bases and 6 bases, with 12 bases remaining between them. Germline V lookup: CDR1 MNHEY, CDR2 SVGEGT. The CDR3 covers 13 residues.

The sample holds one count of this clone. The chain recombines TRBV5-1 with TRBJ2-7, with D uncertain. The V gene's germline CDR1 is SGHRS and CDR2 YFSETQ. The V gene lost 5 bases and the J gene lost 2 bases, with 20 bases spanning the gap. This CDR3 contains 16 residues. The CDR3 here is CASREAIGGVPYEQYF. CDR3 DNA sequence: TGCGCCAGCAGAGAGGCTATCGGTGGGGTTCCCTACGAGCAGTACTTC.

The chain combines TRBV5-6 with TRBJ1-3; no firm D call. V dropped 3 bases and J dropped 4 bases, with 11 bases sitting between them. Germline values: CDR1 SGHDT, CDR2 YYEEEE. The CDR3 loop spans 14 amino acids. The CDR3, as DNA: TGTGCCAGCAGCTCACGAGCGCCGGGAAACACCATATATTTT. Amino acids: CASSSRAPGNTIYF. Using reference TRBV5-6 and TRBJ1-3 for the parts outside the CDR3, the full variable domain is DAGVTQSPTHLIKTRGQQVTLRCSPKSGHDTVSWYQQALGQGPQFIFQYYEEEERQRGNFPDRFSGHQFPNYSSELNVNALLLGDSALYLCASSSRAPGNTIYFGEGSWLTVV.

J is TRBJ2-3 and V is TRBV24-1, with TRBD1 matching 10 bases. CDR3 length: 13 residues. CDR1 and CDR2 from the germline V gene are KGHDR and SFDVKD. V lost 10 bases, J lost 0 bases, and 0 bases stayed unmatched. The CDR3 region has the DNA TGTGCCACGGGACAGGGGAGCACAGATACGCAGTATTTT. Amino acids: CATGQGSTDTQYF.

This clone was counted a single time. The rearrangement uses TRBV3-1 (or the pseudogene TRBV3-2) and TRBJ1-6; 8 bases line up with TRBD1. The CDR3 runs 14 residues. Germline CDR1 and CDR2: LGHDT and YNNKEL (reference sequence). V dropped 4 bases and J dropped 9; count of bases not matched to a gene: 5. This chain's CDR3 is CASSRQGAASPLHF. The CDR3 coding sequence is TGTGCCAGCAGCCGCCAGGGGGCGGCTTCACCCCTCCACTTT.

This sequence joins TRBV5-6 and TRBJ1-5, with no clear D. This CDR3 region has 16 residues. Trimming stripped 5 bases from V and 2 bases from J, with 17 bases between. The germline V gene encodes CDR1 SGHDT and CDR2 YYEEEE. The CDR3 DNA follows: TGTGCCAGCAGTCGGTCCCCGTCCTTGGGCAATCAGCCCCAGCATTTT. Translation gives CASSRSPSLGNQPQHF.

CDR3 nucleotide sequence: TGTGCCAGCGCCATAGGGTCAGATACGCAGTATTTT. It codes for CASAIGSDTQYF. The V call is TRBV6-1, the J call TRBJ2-3; D gene ambiguous. Germline V CDR1 and CDR2: MNHNS, SASEGT. The CDR3 has 12 residues. V was clipped by 8 bases and J by 4 bases, with 10 bases between them.

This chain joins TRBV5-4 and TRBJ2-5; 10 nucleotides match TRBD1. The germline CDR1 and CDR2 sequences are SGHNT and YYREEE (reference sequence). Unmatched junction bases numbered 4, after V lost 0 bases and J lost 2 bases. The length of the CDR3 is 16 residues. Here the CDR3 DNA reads TGTGCCAGCAGCTTGGGGGACAGGGGAGGTCAAGAGACCCAGTACTTC. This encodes CASSLGDRGGQETQYF.